The 11 T cell receptor beta chains listed next were all sequenced from one sample in a study of T cell responses to AZD1222 COVID-19 vaccine. Sequencing used immunoSEQ multiplex PCR; TCRdb keeps in-frame clones, though not all of them. The sample contains roughly 140,000 clones, roughly 92% of which appear only once. The sample in question was peripheral blood, obtained on day 0 of AZD1222 vaccination. The receptor source for this set is an adult in good health.

The V gene is TRBV6-1, the J gene TRBJ1-4; D ambiguous. Germline-derived CDR1 and CDR2 are MNHNS and SASEGT. The CDR3 spans 14 residues. The ends were cut back, 3 bases at V and 8 bases at J, with 13 bases in the middle. The CDR3 DNA is TGTGCCAGCAGTGAGGCAGGCACGCTCGAAAAACTGTTTTTT. Residues: CASSEAGTLEKLFF.

This rearrangement joins TRBV7-8 to TRBJ1-2; no firm D call. This CDR3 contains 15 residues. Per germline, CDR1 SGHVS and CDR2 FQNEAQ. V was cut by 5 bases and J by 2 bases, with 15 bases left in between. DNA of the CDR3: TGTGCCAGCAGCCCGCGGCTACCGGGAAACTATGGCTACACCTTC. Translating it yields CASSPRLPGNYGYTF. Looking up the rest from reference TRBV7-8 and TRBJ1-2 gives the full variable domain: GAGVSQSPRYKVAKRGQDVALRCDPISGHVSLFWYQQALGQGPEFLTYFQNEAQLDKSGLPSDRFFAERPEGSVSTLKIQRTQQEDSAVYLCASSPRLPGNYGYTFGSGTRLTVV.

This clone was seen just once. In this CDR3 the conserved last residue, phenylalanine or tryptophan, is missing, so a read error is likely. The V call is TRBV5-1, the J call TRBJ1-1; 7 bases fit TRBD1. CDR1 SGHRS and CDR2 YFSETQ come from the germline V gene. The CDR3 covers 14 residues. V trimming: 4 bases; J trimming: 1 base; junction bases outside the gene matches: 4. The CDR3 DNA reads TGCGCCAGCAGCGGAAGGACAGGGAACACTGAAGCTTTCTCT. As protein: CASSGRTGNTEAFS.

In its sample, this clone was seen a few times. The gene calls are TRBV3-1 (or the pseudogene TRBV3-2) and TRBJ2-7; a possible D gene is TRBD1 (6 bases). Germline V lookup: CDR1 LGHDT, CDR2 YNNKEL (reference sequence). The CDR3 length is 12 residues. The CDR3 region is CASSQGHREHYV. The DNA of the CDR3 is TGTGCCAGCAGCCAGGGGCACAGGGAGCATTACGTC.

This chain joins TRBV23-1 and TRBJ2-1; possibly TRBD2 for D (6 bases). TRBV23-1 has ORF status, its function being uncertain. Trimming left V 6 bases short and J 2 bases short, with 26 bases between. CDR3 length: 19 residues. The CDR3 sequence is CASSPIIAWGSGAYNEQFF. In nucleotides, the CDR3 is TGCGCCAGCAGCCCAATAATTGCGTGGGGTAGCGGAGCCTACAATGAGCAGTTCTTC.

The rearrangement links TRBV18 to TRBJ2-3, with D maybe TRBD2 (6 bases). V gave up 6 bases and J gave up 4 bases, with 11 bases separating them. Germline V gene lookup returns CDR1 KGHSH and CDR2 LQKENI. The CDR3 loop spans 13 amino acids. This CDR3 reads CASSKLAPDTQYF. CDR3 DNA sequence: TGTGCCAGCTCCAAACTAGCCCCAGATACGCAGTATTTT.

This clone was seen only once. Here the CDR3 DNA reads TGTGCCAGTACCAAATATTCCAGCGGGAGCCCCTACAATGAGCAGTTCTTC. Translated: CASTKYSSGSPYNEQFF. The rearrangement uses TRBV19 and TRBJ2-1; 8 nucleotides line up with TRBD2. V lost 7 bases, J lost 2 bases, and 13 bases stayed unmatched. The CDR3 length is 17 residues. Germline V gives CDR1 LNHDA, CDR2 SQIVND (reference sequence).

The chain joins TRBV2 to TRBJ1-2; D unresolved. The CDR3 is 12 amino acids. V was shortened by 5 bases and J by 4 bases, with 8 bases between the two germline ends. In germline, CDR1 is SNHLY, CDR2 FYNNEI. The CDR3 spells CASSPPSYGYTF. The CDR3 DNA reads as TGTGCCAGCAGTCCCCCCAGCTATGGCTACACCTTC.

The chain combines TRBV11-3 with TRBJ2-2; 9 nucleotides line up with TRBD1. The V gene end was trimmed by 6 bases and the J gene end by 5 bases; junction bases not matched to a gene: 4. Germline CDR1 is SGHNT and CDR2 is YENEEA. This CDR3 contains 14 residues. CDR3: CASRSDRGTGELFF. In DNA, the CDR3 is TGTGCCAGCAGGTCGGACAGGGGAACCGGGGAGCTGTTTTTT.

The chain links TRBV10-3 to TRBJ1-3, with D uncertain. Germline lookup yields CDR1 ENHRY and CDR2 SYGVKD. CDR3 length equals 15 residues. V was shortened by 5 bases and J by 0 bases, with 11 bases between the two germline ends. The chain's CDR3 is CAISQDAYSGNTIYF. The DNA for the CDR3 is TGTGCCATCAGTCAGGACGCTTACTCTGGAAACACCATATATTTT.

The chain links TRBV6-2 or TRBV6-3 to TRBJ2-1; TRBD1 matches 12 bases. The CDR3 loop spans 16 amino acids. Germline V CDR1 and CDR2: MNHEY, SVGEGT. Trimming at V came to 1 base and at J to 8 bases, leaving 6 bases not matched to a gene. CDR3 bases: TGTGCCAGCAGTTACTGGGGGGGGACAGGGGGCCATGAGCAGTTCTTC. As protein: CASSYWGGTGGHEQFF.